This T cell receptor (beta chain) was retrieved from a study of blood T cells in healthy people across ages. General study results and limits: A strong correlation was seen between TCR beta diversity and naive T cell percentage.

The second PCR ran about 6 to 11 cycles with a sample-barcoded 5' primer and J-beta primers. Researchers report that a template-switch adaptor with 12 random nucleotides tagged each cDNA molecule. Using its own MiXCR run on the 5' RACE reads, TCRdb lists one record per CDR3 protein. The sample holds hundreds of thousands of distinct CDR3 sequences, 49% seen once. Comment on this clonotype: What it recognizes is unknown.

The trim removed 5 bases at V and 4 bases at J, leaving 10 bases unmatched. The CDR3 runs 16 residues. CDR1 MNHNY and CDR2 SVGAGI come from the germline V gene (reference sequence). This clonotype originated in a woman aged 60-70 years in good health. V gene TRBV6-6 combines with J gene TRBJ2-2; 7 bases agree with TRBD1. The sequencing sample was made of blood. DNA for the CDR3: TGTGCCAGCAGTGCGCTACGGACAGGAGGCACCGGGGAGCTGTTTTTT. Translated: CASSALRTGGTGELFF.